The next 29 T cell receptor beta chains were all read from a single sample in a study of blood T cells in healthy people across ages. A second about 7 to 12 cycle PCR used barcoded and J-beta primers. MiXCR, applied by TCRdb to the 5' RACE reads, yields one record per CDR3 protein. The sample consists of fewer than 950,000 distinct CDR3 sequences, around 34% of them appearing once. Source material: blood. These receptors were taken from a man between 18 and 35 years old in good health.

Worth noting for this clonotype: Possible read error: a much larger clone is one base away. The CDR3 nucleotides are TGCGCCAGCAGCCAAGATCAAGGTGGGAACATGGAAGATACGCGGTATTTT. Amino acid sequence: CASSQDQGGNMEDTRYF. The rearrangement joins TRBV4-1 to TRBJ2-3; D is unresolved. The length of the CDR3 is 17 residues. Germline V gives CDR1 MGHRA, CDR2 YSYEKL.

This clonotype showed up just a few times. Just one base apart from a much larger clone, this may be a read error. The CDR3 DNA follows: TGCAGTGCTAGACTCCCCGGGGGGAGCTCCTACAATGAGCAGTACTTC. Translating it yields CSARLPGGSSYNEQYF. The V call is TRBV20-1, the J call TRBJ2-1; the match to TRBD2 covers 7 bases. The DNA end is a closer match to TRBJ2-7, so the J assignment may be wrong. CDR1 is DFQATT, CDR2 SNEGSKA, per germline (reference sequence). The CDR3 length is 16 residues.

The rearrangement uses TRBV5-1 and TRBJ1-2; TRBD1 matches 7 bases. J was trimmed by 6 bases and V by 0 bases; bases with no gene match: 11. This CDR3 spans 16 amino acids. CDR1 is SGHRS and CDR2 is YFSETQ in the germline V gene. The CDR3 here is CASSLVYRDSANGYTF. In nucleotides, the CDR3 is TGCGCCAGCAGCTTGGTTTACCGGGACAGTGCGAATGGCTACACCTTC.

This clonotype has just a few counts. This chain connects TRBV6-5 to TRBJ2-1, with TRBD2 matching over 7 bases. Trimming at V came to 6 bases and at J to 0 bases, leaving 8 bases not matched to a gene. Germline CDR1 reads MNHEY; CDR2 reads SVGAGI. This CDR3 is built from 16 residues. In DNA, the CDR3 is TGTGCCAGCAGCAACGAGTGGGGGGGCTCCTACAATGAGCAGTTCTTC. This encodes CASSNEWGGSYNEQFF.

The chain uses TRBV24-1 and TRBJ2-3; tentatively, D is TRBD2 (5 bases). Trimming took 4 bases from V and 0 from J, leaving 16 bases between them. CDR3 size: 17 residues. Germline CDR1 reads KGHDR; CDR2 reads SFDVKD. CDR3 DNA: TGTGCCACCAGTGACTTCGGGGTGCCGTCTAGCACAGATACGCAGTATTTT. This sequence encodes CATSDFGVPSSTDTQYF.

A remark on this clonotype: A read error may produce the germline difference seen at one junction end. V is TRBV2 and J is TRBJ1-6; TRBD1 matches 7 bases. This CDR3 comprises 13 residues. Per the germline V gene, CDR1 is SNHLY and CDR2 is FYNNEI. The CDR3 reads CASSNRGRSPPHF. CDR3 DNA: TGTGCCAGCAGTAACAGGGGCAGGTCACCCCCCCACTTT.

This clonotype was counted at least ten times. V usage is TRBV6-5 and J usage is TRBJ2-3, with D maybe TRBD2 (6 bases). Trimming took 5 bases from V and 9 from J, leaving 9 bases between them. Germline V lookup: CDR1 MNHEY, CDR2 SVGAGI. This CDR3 is built from 11 residues. In DNA form, the CDR3 reads TGTGCCAGCAGTGCTGGGGGGACGCAGTATTTT. Translated, it gives CASSAGGTQYF.

The CDR3 DNA reads as TGTGCCAGCAGCCCCCCCGGACCTGAGCAGTTCTTC. This gives the protein CASSPPGPEQFF. V usage is TRBV9 and J usage is TRBJ2-1; D call uncertain. The CDR3 runs to 12 residues. The germline V gene encodes CDR1 SGDLS and CDR2 YYNGEE. V lost 4 bases, J lost 9 bases, and 11 bases lay in between.

This clonotype has ten or more counts. The genes are TRBV2 and TRBJ2-7; D possibly uses TRBD1 or TRBD2 (5 bases each). This CDR3 region has 14 residues. CDR1 is SNHLY and CDR2 is FYNNEI in the germline V gene. V shed 5 bases and J shed 6 bases, with 17 bases lying between them. Written as DNA, the CDR3 is TGTGCCAGCAGTCTCGCCGGGACCTTGGCCGAGCAGTACTTC. It yields the protein CASSLAGTLAEQYF. Drawing the rest from reference TRBV2 and TRBJ2-7, the complete variable domain is EPEVTQTPSHQVTQMGQEVILRCVPISNHLYFYWYRQILGQKVEFLVSFYNNEISEKSEIFDDQFSVERPDGSNFTLKIRSTKLEDSAMYFCASSLAGTLAEQYFGPGTRLTVT.

The rearrangement links TRBV24-1 to TRBJ2-2; D unresolved. Germline V gives CDR1 KGHDR, CDR2 SFDVKD. There are 14 residues in the CDR3. Trimming left V 6 bases short and J 3 bases short, with 10 bases between. The CDR3 nucleotides read TGTGCCACCAGTCCTCCTATGGACACCGGGGAGCTGTTTTTT. It encodes CATSPPMDTGELFF.

The CDR3 sequence: CASSPGTSDNNEQYF. CDR3 DNA: TGTGCCAGCAGCCCCGGGACTAGCGACAACAATGAGCAGTACTTC. This chain connects TRBV3-1 to TRBJ2-1; 10 nucleotides line up with TRBD2. The DNA end lines up better with TRBJ2-7; the J call may be wrong. The CDR3 is 15 residues long. CDR1 LGHDT and CDR2 YNNKEL come from the germline V gene (reference sequence).

The V gene is TRBV20-1, the J gene TRBJ1-3, with TRBD1 matching over 7 bases. Germline-derived CDR1 and CDR2 are DFQATT and SNEGSKA (reference sequence). The junction had 9 bases not matched to a gene; V was cut back by 1 base and J by 3 bases. The CDR3 sequence is 16 residues long. CDR3 in DNA: TGCAGTGCTAGAGGCCATTTGGGACAGCGTGGAAACACCATATATTTT. It encodes CSARGHLGQRGNTIYF.

The rearrangement uses TRBV2 and TRBJ2-3; D call uncertain. CDR3 length: 13 residues. The germline V and J ends were trimmed by 4 bases and 4 bases, with 9 bases remaining between them. Germline V lookup: CDR1 SNHLY, CDR2 FYNNEI. CDR3 nucleotide sequence: TGTGCCAGCAGTGGGTTAAGGGCAGATACGCAGTATTTT. Translating it yields CASSGLRADTQYF.

The gene calls are TRBV27 and TRBJ2-5; D is ambiguous. Germline CDR1 MNHEY, CDR2 SMNVEV (reference sequence). The V gene lost 5 bases and the J gene lost 3 bases, with 10 bases spanning the gap. The CDR3 extends over 13 amino acids. The CDR3 nucleotides read TGTGCCAGCAGTGTTCTGACTGAAGAGACCCAGTACTTC. This gives the protein CASSVLTEETQYF.

The genes are TRBV6-6 and TRBJ1-4, with D uncertain. The V gene's germline CDR1 is MNHNY and CDR2 SVGAGI (reference sequence). This CDR3 is built from 13 residues. The germline V and J ends were trimmed by 8 bases and 11 bases, with 18 bases remaining between them. The CDR3 region is CASFSSNEGKLFF. CDR3 nucleotides: TGTGCCAGCTTTTCCTCTAATGAAGGGAAACTGTTTTTT.

This clonotype was seen a few times. The chain employs TRBV27 and TRBJ2-7, with D perhaps being TRBD1 or TRBD2 (6 bases each). V was trimmed by 5 bases and J by 2 bases, leaving 13 bases between them. The V gene's germline CDR1 is MNHEY and CDR2 SMNVEV (reference sequence). The length of the CDR3 is 14 residues. The CDR3 DNA is TGTGCCAGCAGTCTGGACGGGGGCCCCTACGAGCAGTACTTC. Protein product: CASSLDGGPYEQYF.

In this sample, this clonotype turned up many times. This chain connects TRBV20-1 to TRBJ2-7; D not certain. Germline lookup yields CDR1 DFQATT and CDR2 SNEGSKA (reference sequence). CDR3 length: 14 residues. The germline V and J ends were trimmed by 1 base and 1 base, with 11 bases remaining between them. The CDR3 region is CSARGPVRSYEQYF. The CDR3 region has the DNA TGCAGTGCTAGAGGGCCGGTCAGGTCCTACGAGCAGTACTTC.

This chain joins TRBV12-3 or TRBV12-4 and TRBJ1-5; D is possibly TRBD1 (5 bases). This CDR3 is built from 19 residues. V was shortened by 1 base and J by 3 bases, with 22 bases between the two germline ends. In nucleotides, the CDR3 is TGTGCCAGCAGTTTAGGGGGATGGACCGTCAGGGTATCCAATCAGCCCCAGCATTTT. Protein sequence: CASSLGGWTVRVSNQPQHF.

Only a few counts were recorded for this clonotype. The chain recombines TRBV30 with TRBJ1-5; D call uncertain. V was pared by 1 base and J by 2 bases, with 12 bases between. Germline lookup yields CDR1 GTSNPN and CDR2 SVGIG (reference sequence). This CDR3 region has 15 residues. In DNA, the CDR3 is TGTGCCTGGAGTGAGGCTCGCCCGCGCAATCAGCCCCAGCATTTT. This codes for CAWSEARPRNQPQHF.

This rearrangement joins TRBV20-1 to TRBJ2-1; D is perhaps TRBD1 (5 bases). There are 12 residues in the CDR3. Trimming stripped 2 bases from V and 9 bases from J, with 11 bases between. CDR1 and CDR2 (germline): DFQATT, SNEGSKA (reference sequence). This CDR3 reads CSARFQGIEQFF. The CDR3 DNA follows: TGCAGTGCTAGATTCCAGGGTATTGAGCAGTTCTTC.

A few counts support this clonotype. The J gene is TRBJ1-1, the V gene TRBV11-2; D is uncertain. V lost 3 bases to trimming and J lost 4 bases, with 9 bases between them. CDR3 size: 13 residues. Germline V gene data show CDR1 as SGHAT and CDR2 as FQNNGV. In nucleotides, the CDR3 is TGTGCCAGCAGCTTCGGGAGGAGCACTGAAGCTTTCTTT. It is translated as CASSFGRSTEAFF. Full variable domain (outside the CDR3, taken from reference TRBV11-2 and TRBJ1-1): EAGVAQSPRYKIIEKRQSVAFWCNPISGHATLYWYQQILGQGPKLLIQFQNNGVVDDSQLPKDRFSAERLKGVDSTLKIQPAKLEDSAVYLCASSFGRSTEAFFGQGTRLTVV.

The J gene is TRBJ2-2, the V gene TRBV20-1, with 9 nucleotides matching TRBD1. Unmatched junction bases numbered 11, after V lost 5 bases and J lost 4 bases. The CDR3 totals 16 residues. Germline V lookup: CDR1 DFQATT, CDR2 SNEGSKA (reference sequence). CDR3 protein: CSAPTVDRGSTGELFF. The CDR3 coding sequence is TGCAGTGCTCCAACAGTGGACAGGGGCTCCACCGGGGAGCTGTTTTTT.

The chain is built from TRBV6-2 or TRBV6-3 and TRBJ2-7, with D tentatively TRBD1 (6 bases). Germline lookup yields CDR1 MNHEY and CDR2 SVGEGT. V lost 6 bases, J lost 6 bases, and 18 bases lay in between. This CDR3 has 14 amino acids. CDR3 coding DNA: TGTGCCAGCAGAACCTCGGACAGCCCCACCGAGCAGTACTTC. Its protein is CASRTSDSPTEQYF.

The chain links TRBV7-2 to TRBJ1-5; D remains ambiguous. The germline V and J ends were trimmed by 6 bases and 5 bases, with 11 bases remaining between them. The germline gives CDR1 SGHTA, CDR2 FQGNSA. The CDR3 is made up of 13 amino acids. CDR3 loop: CASSVRRDQPQHF. As DNA, the CDR3 is TGTGCCAGCAGTGTAAGGAGGGATCAGCCCCAGCATTTT.

This clonotype was seen ten or more times. The chain couples TRBV24-1 to TRBJ1-2, with D perhaps matching TRBD1 (5 bases). V lost 2 bases and J 7 bases, leaving 19 bases between the germline ends. The CDR3 is 16 residues long. CDR1 and CDR2 from the germline V gene are KGHDR and SFDVKD. CDR3 region: CATSDSGTAFLGGYTF. CDR3 nucleotide sequence: TGTGCCACCAGTGATTCAGGGACCGCGTTTTTGGGTGGCTACACCTTC.

There are a few counts of this clonotype. The V call is TRBV20-1, the J call TRBJ2-1; 9 positions match TRBD2. Trimming cost V 1 base and J 7 bases; bases outside gene matches: 5. Germline V gene lookup returns CDR1 DFQATT and CDR2 SNEGSKA (reference sequence). The CDR3 runs 14 residues. The chain's CDR3 is CSARVASGINEQFF. For the CDR3, the DNA is TGCAGTGCTAGAGTTGCTAGCGGGATAAATGAGCAGTTCTTC.

In DNA, the CDR3 is TGTGCCAGCAGCTCGGGACTAGCGGCGGGGACCGGGGAGCTGTTTTTT. As protein: CASSSGLAAGTGELFF. V usage is TRBV7-3 and J usage is TRBJ2-2; TRBD2 aligns across 11 bases. The J segment lost 5 bases and the V segment lost 4 bases, leaving 6 bases of the junction unmatched. Germline CDR1 reads SGHTA; CDR2 reads FQGTGA. The CDR3 consists of 16 residues.

This clonotype was counted between two and nine times. A read error may be the cause here, since a much bigger clone is one base away. V gene TRBV11-2 combines with J gene TRBJ2-5, with D hard to call. This CDR3 is built from 13 residues. Germline V gene sequence: CDR1 SGHAT, CDR2 FQNNGV. The CDR3: CASSVDPQETQYF. DNA of the CDR3: TGTGCCAGCAGCGTAGATCCCCAAGAGACCCAGTACTTC.

This clonotype appeared once. The J gene is TRBJ2-1, the V gene TRBV5-1; either TRBD1 or TRBD2 may supply D (6 bases each). Germline values: CDR1 SGHRS, CDR2 YFSETQ. This CDR3 has 20 amino acids. Between the trimmed V and J ends, which lost 4 bases and 2 bases, there was a span of 28 bases. In nucleotides, the CDR3 is TGCGCCAGCAGCCGCGGACGCGGAGTCCTCGGGGGCCCCACCTACAATGAGCAGTTCTTC. Encoded protein: CASSRGRGVLGGPTYNEQFF.